Below, one T cell receptor (beta chain) is given with its context. Its cognate antigen is unknown. The data derive from a study of radiation and T cells in renal cell carcinoma. Study context: Nephrectomy followed 15 Gy stereotactic body radiation by 4 weeks. The study's findings and limits: Baseline intratumoral clonotype presence is unknown without pretreatment biopsies.

Specified time point: blood 2 weeks post-SBRT. Treatment meaning: 15 Gy SBRT to primary tumor, nephrectomy 4 weeks later. Blood was sampled at baseline, 2 weeks and 4 weeks after SBRT. The patient's renal cell carcinoma had clear cell pathology. The method was immunoSEQ multiplex PCR; TCRdb's version includes in-frame clones alone and lacks a portion of them. The table shows 100,000 to 150,000 clones, with around nine tenths occurring only once. The TCR comes from a woman between 70 and 85 years old with renal cell carcinoma. Sequenced here: blood, sampled from a patient whose treatment included radiotherapy and nephrectomy.

The CDR3 nucleotides read TGTGCCAGCAGCCGTGGGACAGGGCCGTATGGGGGCTACACCTTC. This gives the protein CASSRGTGPYGGYTF. The chain uses TRBV5-6 and TRBJ1-2; 9 bases fit TRBD1. Germline CDR1 is SGHDT and CDR2 is YYEEEE. The CDR3 is made up of 15 amino acids. V lost 4 bases, J lost 8 bases, and 12 bases stayed unmatched.